Shown below are 13 T cell receptor beta chains from a single sample sequenced in a study of patients and donors after allogeneic stem cell transplantation. TCRdb reanalysed the RT-PCR reads using MiXCR and keeps one entry per CDR3 protein. This table holds around 500 distinct CDR3 sequences, more than 0.95% found once. The sequencing input was blood, either unsorted or a sorted T cell fraction (not recorded which). These receptors were obtained from a human donor who was either an allogeneic HSCT recipient or a stem cell or donor lymphocyte infusion donor (not recorded which). It is not recorded whose cells these are; they may come from a transplant donor.

This clonotype was observed a handful of times. The rearrangement links TRBV7-2 to TRBJ2-5, with 7 bases matching TRBD2. Germline values: CDR1 SGHTA, CDR2 FQGNSA. The CDR3 runs 14 residues. V was clipped by 4 bases and J by 7 bases; unmatched bases: 9. CDR3 amino acids: CASSYGTTPGTQYF. The DNA of the CDR3 is TGTGCCAGCAGCTACGGGACTACCCCTGGGACCCAGTACTTC.

This clonotype is labeled large (0.1 to 1%). V usage is TRBV5-1 and J usage is TRBJ2-2; D assignment may be TRBD1 or TRBD2 (6 bases each). The CDR3 has 16 amino acids. V gave up 0 bases and J gave up 1 base, with 10 bases separating them. Germline V lookup: CDR1 SGHRS, CDR2 YFSETQ. CDR3 region: CASSLAGGLNTGELFF. In DNA, the CDR3 is TGCGCCAGCAGCTTGGCCGGGGGCCTGAACACCGGGGAGCTGTTTTTT.

This clonotype is labeled medium-sized (0.01 to 0.1%). The J gene is TRBJ2-5, the V gene TRBV10-3; the D gene is possibly TRBD2 (7 bases). The CDR3 is 13 residues long. Trimming cost V 8 bases and J 1 base, with 11 bases left between them. Per the germline V gene, CDR1 is ENHRY and CDR2 is SYGVKD. CDR3 loop: CAIQRGGQETQYF. The CDR3 DNA is TGTGCCATCCAAAGGGGGGGCCAAGAGACCCAGTACTTC.

This clonotype is medium-sized (0.01 to 0.1%) by share. Here the CDR3 reads CSAGRDLTYEQYF. The CDR3 bases are TGCAGTGCTGGGAGGGACTTGACCTACGAGCAGTACTTC. The rearrangement uses TRBV20-1 and TRBJ2-7, with 7 bases fitting TRBD2. The trim removed 5 bases at V and 2 bases at J, leaving 6 bases unmatched. The CDR3 is made up of 13 amino acids. Germline V gene lookup returns CDR1 DFQATT and CDR2 SNEGSKA (reference sequence).

Within the sample, this clonotype is medium-sized. This chain joins TRBV5-6 and TRBJ1-2; D ambiguous. Germline lookup yields CDR1 SGHDT and CDR2 YYEEEE. This CDR3 contains 14 residues. V was clipped by 0 bases and J by 4 bases, with 10 bases between them. The CDR3 bases are TGTGCCAGCAGCTTGGGAGCGGGTGCCTATGGCTACACCTTC. This encodes CASSLGAGAYGYTF.

This clonotype is labeled as large. Here the CDR3 DNA reads TGTGCCAGCAGCTTGTCGAGGAACGAGCAGTACTTC. This codes for CASSLSRNEQYF. V and J are TRBV7-9 and TRBJ2-7; the D is unclear. Germline V gene data show CDR1 as SEHNR and CDR2 as FQNEAQ (reference sequence). The V end was cut by 3 bases, the J end by 5 bases, with 8 bases between. The CDR3 spans 12 residues.

This clonotype ranks as large. The V call is TRBV27, the J call TRBJ2-7; 7 bases align to TRBD1. Germline CDR1 and CDR2: MNHEY and SMNVEV (reference sequence). V was clipped by 0 bases and J by 1 base; unmatched bases: 15. This CDR3 is built from 19 residues. CDR3 sequence reads: CASSLSPMSGQYHSYEQYF. The CDR3 region has the DNA TGTGCCAGCAGTTTATCCCCTATGTCGGGACAGTATCATTCCTACGAGCAGTACTTC.

V is TRBV11-3 and J is TRBJ2-1; 12 nucleotides agree with TRBD2. The germline gives CDR1 SGHNT, CDR2 YENEEA. With V trimmed by 5 bases and J by 9 bases, 5 bases remained unmatched. The CDR3 has 14 residues. CDR3 sequence reads: CASSPSGRAAEQFF. CDR3 sequence (DNA): TGTGCCAGCAGCCCTAGCGGGAGGGCCGCTGAGCAGTTCTTC.

This clonotype is categorized as medium-sized (0.01 to 0.1%). Written as DNA, the CDR3 is TGTGCCAGTAGTGTCAAGGTGGGCCTTCGTTCACCCCTCCACTTT. Amino acid sequence: CASSVKVGLRSPLHF. The chain links TRBV19 to TRBJ1-6; D call uncertain. V dropped 5 bases and J dropped 9 bases, with 17 bases sitting between them. The CDR3 is made up of 15 amino acids. Germline loops: CDR1 LNHDA, CDR2 SQIVND (reference sequence).

By proportion, this clonotype is medium-sized. The chain couples TRBV2 to TRBJ2-6; D not certain. Germline assignment: CDR1 SNHLY and CDR2 FYNNEI. Between the trimmed V and J ends, which lost 9 bases and 0 bases, there was a span of 12 bases. The CDR3 covers 15 residues. The CDR3 DNA is TGTGCCAGAGAACCGTCCGACTCTGGGGCCAACGTCCTGACTTTC. This gives the protein CAREPSDSGANVLTF.

V gene TRBV7-9 combines with J gene TRBJ2-1; D is undetermined. This CDR3 contains 16 residues. The V end was cut by 4 bases, the J end by 2 bases, with 15 bases between. The germline gives CDR1 SEHNR, CDR2 FQNEAQ (reference sequence). The chain's CDR3 is CASSSSNGPPYNEQFF. The CDR3 DNA follows: TGTGCCAGCAGCTCCTCTAACGGTCCCCCCTACAATGAGCAGTTCTTC.

This chain joins TRBV29-1 and TRBJ1-3; D not certain. Looked up from germline, CDR1 is SQVTM and CDR2 is ANQGSEA. This CDR3 is built from 14 residues. V lost 4 bases, J lost 8 bases, and 18 bases lay in between. CDR3 loop: CSVGEDRQWDTIYF. The CDR3 DNA is TGCAGCGTTGGAGAGGACCGCCAATGGGACACCATATATTTT. Looking up the rest from reference TRBV29-1 and TRBJ1-3 gives the full variable domain: SAVISQKPSRDICQRGTSLTIQCQVDSQVTMMFWYRQQPGQSLTLIATANQGSEATYESGFVIDKFPISRPNLTFSTLTVSNMSPEDSSIYLCSVGEDRQWDTIYFGEGSWLTVV.

The genes are TRBV20-1 and TRBJ2-1; D might be TRBD1 (6 bases). CDR3 size: 16 residues. Germline CDR1 and CDR2: DFQATT and SNEGSKA (reference sequence). Deletions cut 0 bases from V and 3 bases from J, with 15 bases between. The CDR3 here is CSARDLGGHNYNEQFF. The CDR3 DNA reads as TGCAGTGCTAGAGATTTAGGGGGACACAACTACAATGAGCAGTTCTTC.